This T cell receptor beta chain was profiled in a study of T cell responses to AZD1222 COVID-19 vaccine. Profiled with immunoSEQ multiplex PCR; TCRdb holds only in-frame clones, not every one. The top ten clones hold roughly 2.5% of a sample with roughly 100,000 clones, nearly 90% of them seen once. In regard to this clone: Its specificity is not known.

Trimming stripped 1 base from V and 0 bases from J, with 14 bases between. The germline gives CDR1 SGDLS, CDR2 YYNGEE. The CDR3 is 18 residues long. Notes on the study in general: Compared with day 0, the breadth and depth of the Spike-specific TCR repertoire rose significantly after two doses of AZD1222. White British people made up most donors, females outnumbered males, and clonal diversity was possibly underestimated. The repertoires were collected only after the peak T cell response. Targets within unmutated variant regions were reportedly found for nearly half of spike-specific TCRs.

V usage is TRBV9 and J usage is TRBJ2-6, with D tentatively TRBD1 or TRBD2 (5 bases each). Material: peripheral blood, obtained 28 days after the second AZD1222 dose. This clonotype was obtained from an adult who received the AZD1222 COVID-19 vaccine. The CDR3 region is CASSVSGSLGSGANVLTF. DNA for the CDR3: TGTGCCAGCAGCGTATCAGGGAGCCTAGGCTCTGGGGCCAACGTCCTGACTTTC.